This T cell receptor (beta chain) was documented in a study of T cells after yellow fever vaccination. This clonotype was picked up many times. A single record per CDR3 protein comes from TCRdb applying MiXCR to the 5' RACE reads. The sample consists of some 110,000 distinct CDR3 sequences, 7.4% of them appearing once. This clonotype originated in a man between 18 and 29 years old who received the YFV17D yellow fever vaccine. Sample: CD4+ T cells sorted from PBMCs, taken around 10 days after the first yellow fever vaccination.

The CDR3 loop reads CASSLKPQSSYEQYF. DNA of the CDR3: TGTGCCAGCAGTTTAAAACCGCAAAGCTCCTACGAGCAGTACTTC. The chain carries TRBV27 and TRBJ2-7; D remains ambiguous. The CDR3 totals 15 residues. Per the germline V gene, CDR1 is MNHEY and CDR2 is SMNVEV (reference sequence). V lost 2 bases to trimming and J lost 0 bases, with 11 bases between them.